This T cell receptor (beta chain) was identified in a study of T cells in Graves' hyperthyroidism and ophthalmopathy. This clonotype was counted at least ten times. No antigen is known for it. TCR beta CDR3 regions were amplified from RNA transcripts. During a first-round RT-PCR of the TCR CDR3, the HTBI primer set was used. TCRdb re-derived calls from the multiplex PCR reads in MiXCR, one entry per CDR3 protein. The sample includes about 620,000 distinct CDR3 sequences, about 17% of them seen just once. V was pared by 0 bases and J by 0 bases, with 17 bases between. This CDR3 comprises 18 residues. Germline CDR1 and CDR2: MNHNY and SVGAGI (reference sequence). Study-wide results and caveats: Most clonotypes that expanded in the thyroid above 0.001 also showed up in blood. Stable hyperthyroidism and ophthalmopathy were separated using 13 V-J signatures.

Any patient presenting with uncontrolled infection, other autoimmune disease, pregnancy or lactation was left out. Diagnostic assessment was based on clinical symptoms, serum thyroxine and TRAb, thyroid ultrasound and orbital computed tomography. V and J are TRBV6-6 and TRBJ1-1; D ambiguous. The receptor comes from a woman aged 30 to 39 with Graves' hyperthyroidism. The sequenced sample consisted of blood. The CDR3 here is CASSYSQARLIMNTEAFF. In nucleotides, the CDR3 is TGTGCCAGCAGTTACTCGCAGGCGAGGTTAATTATGAACACTGAAGCTTTCTTT.